The 16 T cell receptor beta chains given below trace back to one sample, sequenced in a study of cytomegalovirus exposure and HLA in healthy donors. The PCR contained 60 Vbeta and 13 Jbeta primers. Profiling relied on immunoSEQ multiplex PCR, and the TCRdb table lists in-frame clones only, not all of them. The table shows 130,000 to 150,000 clones, with around 85% occurring only once. Material for sequencing was PBMCs. The receptor set was obtained from a woman between 25 and 40 years old in good health and CMV-seronegative.

CDR3 region: CASSPYSGGAIDEQFF. As DNA, the CDR3 is TGTGCCAGCAGTCCCTATAGCGGGGGGGCGATCGATGAGCAGTTCTTC. The rearrangement uses TRBV9 and TRBJ2-1; 11 bases line up with TRBD2. V was clipped by 5 bases and J by 8 bases; unmatched bases: 12. The CDR3 covers 16 residues. The germline V gene has CDR1 SGDLS and CDR2 YYNGEE.

V and J are TRBV6-5 and TRBJ1-2; D gene ambiguous. The CDR3 loop spans 14 amino acids. The germline V and J ends were trimmed by 2 bases and 8 bases, with 15 bases remaining between them. Germline values: CDR1 MNHEY, CDR2 SVGAGI. As DNA, the CDR3 is TGTGCCAGCAGTTACCTTCGGGAGTACGGGGGCTACACCTTC. This gives the protein CASSYLREYGGYTF.

The chain carries TRBV9 and TRBJ1-3, with D possibly TRBD1 on 5 matching bases. Germline V gene lookup returns CDR1 SGDLS and CDR2 YYNGEE. V was trimmed by 3 bases and J by 0 bases, leaving 10 bases between them. CDR3 length: 15 amino acids. This CDR3 reads CASSGNGASGNTIYF. CDR3 nucleotide sequence: TGTGCCAGCAGCGGGAATGGGGCCTCTGGAAACACCATATATTTT. The complete variable domain, with remaining parts taken from reference TRBV9 and TRBJ1-3, reads DSGVTQTPKHLITATGQRVTLRCSPRSGDLSVYWYQQSLDQGLQFLIQYYNGEERAKGNILERFSAQQFPDLHSELNLSSLELGDSALYFCASSGNGASGNTIYFGEGSWLTVV.

V usage is TRBV5-8 and J usage is TRBJ2-5; 7 bases are shared with TRBD2. The CDR3 consists of 15 residues. After removal of 2 bases from V and 4 bases from J, the junction contained 8 bases not matched to a gene. Germline loops: CDR1 SGHTS, CDR2 YDEGEE. CDR3: CASSLRGSLPETQYF. The CDR3 nucleotides are TGTGCCAGCAGCTTACGCGGGAGCCTTCCAGAGACCCAGTACTTC.

This CDR3 reads CASSLRQGPNGNTIYF. The CDR3 DNA sequence: TGTGCCAGCAGCCTCCGCCAGGGGCCCAATGGAAACACCATATATTTT. The chain carries TRBV7-9 and TRBJ1-3, with D perhaps TRBD1 (6 bases). V was trimmed by 5 bases and J by 3 bases, leaving 17 bases between them. The CDR3 is made up of 16 amino acids. Germline loops: CDR1 SEHNR, CDR2 FQNEAQ (reference sequence).

V usage is TRBV5-1 and J usage is TRBJ2-1; 8 nucleotides line up with TRBD2. The CDR3 sequence is 17 residues long. Germline trimming cut 1 base from V and 3 bases from J; bases unmatched to any gene: 9. Germline CDR1 SGHRS, CDR2 YFSETQ. The CDR3 region is CASSLSHSGISYNEQFF. CDR3 nucleotides: TGCGCCAGCAGCTTGTCCCATAGCGGGATTAGCTACAATGAGCAGTTCTTC.

The CDR3 sequence: CASSTGGTRGRGETQYF. CDR3 sequence (DNA): TGTGCCAGTAGTACCGGGGGGACACGGGGGAGGGGAGAGACCCAGTACTTC. This chain uses TRBV19 with TRBJ2-5; a weak D match, TRBD2 (7 bases). V was cut by 4 bases and J by 4 bases, with 22 bases left in between. The CDR3 runs to 17 residues. Per the germline V gene, CDR1 is LNHDA and CDR2 is SQIVND (reference sequence).

This chain connects TRBV10-3 to TRBJ1-1; a weak D match, TRBD1 (6 bases). The CDR3 spans 16 residues. V was shortened by 0 bases and J by 1 base, with 12 bases between the two germline ends. Germline V gene sequence: CDR1 ENHRY, CDR2 SYGVKD. CDR3 sequence reads: CAISESQGGWNTEAFF. The CDR3, as DNA: TGTGCCATCAGTGAGTCACAGGGCGGGTGGAACACTGAAGCTTTCTTT.

The chain carries TRBV18 and TRBJ2-1; 8 nucleotides line up with TRBD1. Germline loops: CDR1 KGHSH, CDR2 LQKENI. The CDR3 length is 16 residues. V was pared by 1 base and J by 5 bases, with 7 bases of the junction left unmatched. CDR3 nucleotide sequence: TGTGCCAGCTCACCACTGGGACAGGCTTATAACAATGAGCAGTTCTTC. This translates into CASSPLGQAYNNEQFF.

This chain uses TRBV6-1 with TRBJ2-5; D possibly corresponds to TRBD1 (5 bases). This CDR3 has 15 amino acids. CDR1 is MNHNS, CDR2 SASEGT, per germline. Between the trimmed V and J ends, which lost 8 bases and 3 bases, there was a span of 19 bases. The CDR3 protein is CASYMYRRSKETQYF. The CDR3 nucleotides are TGTGCCAGCTATATGTACAGGAGATCAAAAGAGACCCAGTACTTC.

This chain uses TRBV10-3 with TRBJ1-1, with TRBD1 matching over 7 bases. Germline loops: CDR1 ENHRY, CDR2 SYGVKD. This CDR3 region has 13 residues. Losses at the gene ends were 8 bases for V and 5 bases for J; bases not matched to a gene: 8. The CDR3 DNA reads as TGTGCCATCGGCCGACAGGGTGAAACTGAAGCTTTCTTT. Protein sequence: CAIGRQGETEAFF.

The chain recombines TRBV5-1 with TRBJ2-3, with D perhaps matching TRBD1 (6 bases). Trimming left V 4 bases short and J 4 bases short, with 16 bases between. The CDR3 has 15 amino acids. Germline CDR1 and CDR2: SGHRS and YFSETQ. In DNA form, the CDR3 reads TGCGCCAGCAGCCCGGTCCTGGGGGCCTCAGATACGCAGTATTTT. Protein: CASSPVLGASDTQYF. The full variable domain, rest sourced from reference TRBV5-1 and TRBJ2-3, is KAGVTQTPRYLIKTRGQQVTLSCSPISGHRSVSWYQQTPGQGLQFLFEYFSETQRNKGNFPGRFSGRQFSNSRSEMNVSTLELGDSALYLCASSPVLGASDTQYFGPGTRLTVL.

This sequence joins TRBV19 and TRBJ1-4; D is undetermined. Germline values: CDR1 LNHDA, CDR2 SQIVND (reference sequence). V was pared by 3 bases and J by 0 bases, with 8 bases between. The CDR3 extends over 15 amino acids. For the CDR3, the DNA is TGTGCCAGTAGTATCCGGGATGCAACTAATGAAAAACTGTTTTTT. Amino acids: CASSIRDATNEKLFF.

This clone occurred a few times. The rearrangement links TRBV5-6 to TRBJ2-1, with D perhaps matching TRBD1 (6 bases). From germline, CDR1 is SGHDT and CDR2 YYEEEE. Trimming pared 0 bases from V and 15 bases from J, leaving 16 bases between. There are 13 residues in the CDR3. As DNA, the CDR3 is TGTGCCAGCAGCTTGGACGACGGGACACTTCCGTTCTTC. Translation: CASSLDDGTLPFF.

This rearrangement joins TRBV6-5 to TRBJ1-6, with D possibly TRBD1 on 6 matching bases. The length of the CDR3 is 12 residues. Between the trimmed V and J ends, which lost 6 bases and 6 bases, there was a span of 6 bases. Germline V gene data show CDR1 as MNHEY and CDR2 as SVGAGI. CDR3 residues: CASRDSNSPLHF. CDR3 nucleotides: TGTGCCAGCAGGGACAGTAATTCACCCCTCCACTTT.

The chain couples TRBV4-2 to TRBJ2-4, with D possibly being TRBD2 (6 bases). V was cut by 0 bases and J by 6 bases, with 18 bases left in between. Germline V gives CDR1 LGHNA, CDR2 YNFKEQ. CDR3 size: 17 residues. The CDR3 bases are TGTGCCAGCAGCCAAGATACGGGGGAGGACCGGGGAAACATTCAGTACTTC. Translation: CASSQDTGEDRGNIQYF.